These T cell receptor beta chains were read from a single sample in a study of cytotoxic CD8 clonotypes in ibrutinib-treated CLL. Sequenced by immunoSEQ multiplex PCR; TCRdb stores in-frame clones only, minus some. The table has about 200,000 clones, 60% to 80% seen once. The source was PBMCs, collected after 12 months of ibrutinib treatment. The source of these receptors is a human donor with chronic lymphocytic leukemia. The CDR3 runs from the conserved cysteine through the conserved F or W. The D gene is left open where the match is weak. Size is stated for part of the rows, as once, few or many counts, or as a class when the clone is expanded.

D | J | size | V | DNA | CDR3
TRBD2 | TRBJ2-3 | . | TRBV27 | TGTGCCAGCAGCCTAACTAGCGGAACTACAGATACGCAGTATTTT | CASSLTSGTTDTQYF
. | TRBJ1-3 | . | TRBV14 | TGTGCCAGCAGCCGTACGCAGAACGGACAAAACACCATATATTTT | CASSRTQNGQNTIYF
. | TRBJ1-2 | . | TRBV30 | TGTGCCTGGAGAACCCCTTGGGTAGGTCCCAAACGTAAGTATGGCTACACCTTC | CAWRTPWVGPKRKYGYTF
. | TRBJ2-5 | . | TRBV7-2 | TGTGCCAGCAGCTCCAGCGGGTACCTCCAAGAGACCCAGTACTTC | CASSSSGYLQETQYF
TRBD2 | TRBJ2-1 | once | TRBV4-1 | TGCGCCAGCAGCCAAGATCCTAGCGGGGCCGCCAATGAGCAGTTCTTC | CASSQDPSGAANEQFF
TRBD1 | TRBJ1-4 | . | TRBV2 | TGTGCCAGCAGAATACAGGGGGTGGGTAATGAAAAACTGTTTTTT | CASRIQGVGNEKLFF
TRBD2 | TRBJ2-5 | . | TRBV11-2 | TGTGCCAGCTCTAGGACTAGCGGGAGCCAGGAGACCCAGTACTTC | CASSRTSGSQETQYF
TRBD2 | TRBJ2-1 | . | TRBV9 | TGTGCCAGCAGCCTGGGAGGGAACTCCTACAATGAGCAGTTCTTC | CASSLGGNSYNEQFF
. | TRBJ2-4 | few | TRBV5-1 | TGCGCCAGCAGACCCGTTAGGGGTGGAAACATTCAGTACTTC | CASRPVRGGNIQYF
. | TRBJ1-1 | once | TRBV5-8 | TGTGCCAGCAGCTTGCGAACCGTGGCGGCTGAAGCTTTCTTT | CASSLRTVAAEAFF
TRBD1 | TRBJ1-1 | few | TRBV4-1 | TGCGCCAGCGGACAAAGTCCGGGACAGGGGTTCAGCACTGAAGCTTTCTTT | CASGQSPGQGFSTEAFF
TRBD1 | TRBJ1-2 | . | TRBV27 | TGTGCCAGCAGGCAGGGGGCGCGAGACTATGGCTACACCTTC | CASRQGARDYGYTF
. | TRBJ1-2 | . | TRBV19 | TGTGCCAGTAGTTTTCTGACAGATTCTAACTATGGCTACACCTTC | CASSFLTDSNYGYTF
TRBD2 | TRBJ2-7 | . | TRBV18 | TGTGCCAGCTCACCGAACTCGGGGGGCGAGCAGTACTTC | CASSPNSGGEQYF
TRBD2 | TRBJ2-2 | . | TRBV30 | TGTGCCTGGAGCGGACTAGCGGGGAGTAACACCGGGGAGCTGTTTTTT | CAWSGLAGSNTGELFF
. | TRBJ2-2 | . | TRBV28 | TGTGCCAGCAGTCTCGGCACTCACTTCGGGGAGCTGTTTTTT | CASSLGTHFGELFF